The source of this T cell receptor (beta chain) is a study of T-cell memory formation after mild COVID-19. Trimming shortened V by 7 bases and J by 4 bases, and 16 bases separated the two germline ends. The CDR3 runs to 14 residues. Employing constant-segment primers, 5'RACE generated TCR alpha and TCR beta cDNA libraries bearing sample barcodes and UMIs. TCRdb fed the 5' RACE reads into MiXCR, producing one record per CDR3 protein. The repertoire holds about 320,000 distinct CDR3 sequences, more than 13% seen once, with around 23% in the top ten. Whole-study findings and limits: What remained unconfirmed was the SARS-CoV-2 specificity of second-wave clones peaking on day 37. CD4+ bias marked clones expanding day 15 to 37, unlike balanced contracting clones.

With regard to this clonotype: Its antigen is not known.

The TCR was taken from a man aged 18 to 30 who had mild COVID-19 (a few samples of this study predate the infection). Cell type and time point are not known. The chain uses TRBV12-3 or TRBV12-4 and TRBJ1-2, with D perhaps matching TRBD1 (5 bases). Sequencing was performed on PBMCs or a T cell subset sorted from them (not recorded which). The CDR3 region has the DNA TGTGCCAGCACCCCGGGGGGAGGGGCCTATGGCTACACCTTC. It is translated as CASTPGGGAYGYTF.